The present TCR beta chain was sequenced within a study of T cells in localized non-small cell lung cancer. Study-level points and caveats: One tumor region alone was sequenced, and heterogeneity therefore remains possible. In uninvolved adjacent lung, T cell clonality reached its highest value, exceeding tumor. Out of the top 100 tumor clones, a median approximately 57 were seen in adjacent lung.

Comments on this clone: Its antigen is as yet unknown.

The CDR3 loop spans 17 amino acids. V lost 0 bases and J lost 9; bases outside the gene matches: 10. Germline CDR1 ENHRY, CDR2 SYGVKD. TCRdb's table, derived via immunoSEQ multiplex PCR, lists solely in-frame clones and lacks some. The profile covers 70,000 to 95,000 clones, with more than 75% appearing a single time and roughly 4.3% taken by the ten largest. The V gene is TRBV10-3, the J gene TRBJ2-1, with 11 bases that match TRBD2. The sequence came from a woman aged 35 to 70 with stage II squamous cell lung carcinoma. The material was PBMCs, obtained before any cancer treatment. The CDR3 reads CAISESLAGGPLGEQFF. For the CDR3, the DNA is TGTGCCATCAGTGAGTCTTTAGCGGGAGGGCCCTTGGGTGAGCAGTTCTTC.